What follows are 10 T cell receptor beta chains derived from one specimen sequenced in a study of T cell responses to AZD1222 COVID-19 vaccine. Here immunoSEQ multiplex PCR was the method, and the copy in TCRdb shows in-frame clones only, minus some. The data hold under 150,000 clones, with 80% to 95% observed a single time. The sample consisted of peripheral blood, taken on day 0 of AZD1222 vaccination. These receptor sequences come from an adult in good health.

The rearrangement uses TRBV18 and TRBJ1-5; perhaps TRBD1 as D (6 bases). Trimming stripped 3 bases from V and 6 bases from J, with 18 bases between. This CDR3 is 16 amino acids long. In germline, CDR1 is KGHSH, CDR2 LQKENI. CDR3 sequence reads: CASSPTPGELGQPQHF. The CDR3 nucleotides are TGTGCCAGCTCACCCACCCCAGGGGAGTTGGGTCAGCCCCAGCATTTT.

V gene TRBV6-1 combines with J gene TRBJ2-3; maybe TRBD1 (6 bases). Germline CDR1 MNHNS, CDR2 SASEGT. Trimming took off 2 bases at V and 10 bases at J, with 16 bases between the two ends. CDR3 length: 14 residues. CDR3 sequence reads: CASSEIGRGHPQYF. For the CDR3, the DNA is TGTGCCAGCAGTGAAATAGGAAGGGGACATCCGCAGTATTTT.

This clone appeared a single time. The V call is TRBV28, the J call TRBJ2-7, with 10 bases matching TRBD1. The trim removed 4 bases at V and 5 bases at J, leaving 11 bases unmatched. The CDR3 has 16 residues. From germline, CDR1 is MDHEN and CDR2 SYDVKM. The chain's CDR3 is CASSSLFGDRGHEQYF. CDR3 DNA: TGTGCCAGCAGTTCCCTTTTCGGGGACAGGGGCCACGAGCAGTACTTC.

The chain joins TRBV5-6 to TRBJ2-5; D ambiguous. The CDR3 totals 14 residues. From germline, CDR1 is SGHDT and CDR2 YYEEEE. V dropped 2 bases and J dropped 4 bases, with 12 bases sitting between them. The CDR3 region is CASSLPEGRETQYF. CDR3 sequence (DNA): TGTGCCAGCAGCTTACCGGAAGGCAGAGAGACCCAGTACTTC.

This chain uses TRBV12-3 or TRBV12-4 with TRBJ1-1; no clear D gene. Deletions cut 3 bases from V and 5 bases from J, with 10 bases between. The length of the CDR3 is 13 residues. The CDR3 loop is CASSFNSATEAFF. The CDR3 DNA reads TGTGCCAGCAGTTTTAATAGCGCTACTGAAGCTTTCTTT.

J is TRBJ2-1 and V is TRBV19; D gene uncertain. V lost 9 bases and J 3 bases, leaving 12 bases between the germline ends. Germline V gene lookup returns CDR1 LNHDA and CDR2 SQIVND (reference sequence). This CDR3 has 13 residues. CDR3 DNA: TGTGCCAGCGGAGAAGGTCGCTACAATGAGCAGTTCTTC. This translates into CASGEGRYNEQFF.

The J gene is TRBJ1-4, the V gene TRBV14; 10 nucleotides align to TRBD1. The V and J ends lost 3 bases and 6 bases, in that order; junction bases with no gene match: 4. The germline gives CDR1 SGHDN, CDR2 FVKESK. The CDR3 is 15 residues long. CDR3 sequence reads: CASSHLGTGDEKLFF. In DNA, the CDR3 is TGTGCCAGCAGCCACCTCGGGACAGGGGATGAAAAACTGTTTTTT.

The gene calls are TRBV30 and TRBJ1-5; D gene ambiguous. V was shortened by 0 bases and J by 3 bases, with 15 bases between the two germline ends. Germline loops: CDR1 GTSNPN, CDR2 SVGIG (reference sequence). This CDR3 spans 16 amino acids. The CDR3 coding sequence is TGTGCCTGGAGTGTACTCCCCGCGGAATTCAATCAGCCCCAGCATTTT. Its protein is CAWSVLPAEFNQPQHF.

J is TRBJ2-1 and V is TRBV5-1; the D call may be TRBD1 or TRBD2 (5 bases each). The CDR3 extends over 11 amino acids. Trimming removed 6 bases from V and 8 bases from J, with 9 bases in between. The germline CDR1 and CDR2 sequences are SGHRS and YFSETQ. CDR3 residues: CASILGDEQFF. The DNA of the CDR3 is TGCGCCAGCATCCTGGGGGATGAGCAGTTCTTC.

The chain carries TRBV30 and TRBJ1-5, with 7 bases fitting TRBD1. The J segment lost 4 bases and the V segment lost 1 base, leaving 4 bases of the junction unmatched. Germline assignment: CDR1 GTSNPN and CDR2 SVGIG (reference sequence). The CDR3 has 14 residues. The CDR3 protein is CAWSGQGGNQPQHF. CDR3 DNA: TGTGCCTGGAGTGGACAGGGAGGAAATCAGCCCCAGCATTTT.